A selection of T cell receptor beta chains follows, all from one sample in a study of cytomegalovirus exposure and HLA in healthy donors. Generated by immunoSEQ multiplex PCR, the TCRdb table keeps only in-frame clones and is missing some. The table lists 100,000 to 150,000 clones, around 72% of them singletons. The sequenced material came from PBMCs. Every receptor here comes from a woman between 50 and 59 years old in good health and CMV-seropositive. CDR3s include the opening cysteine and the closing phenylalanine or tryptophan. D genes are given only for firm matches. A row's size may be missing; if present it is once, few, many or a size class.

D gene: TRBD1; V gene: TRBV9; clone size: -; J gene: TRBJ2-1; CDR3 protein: CASSGGQGWDEQFF; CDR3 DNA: TGTGCCAGCAGCGGTGGACAGGGCTGGGATGAGCAGTTCTTC
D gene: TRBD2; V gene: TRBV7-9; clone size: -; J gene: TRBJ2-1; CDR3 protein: CASSPRLAGYNEQFF; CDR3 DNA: TGTGCCAGCAGCCCCCGGCTAGCGGGGTATAATGAGCAGTTCTTC
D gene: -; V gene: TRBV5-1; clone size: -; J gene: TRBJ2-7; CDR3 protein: CASSFGGNEQYF; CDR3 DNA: TGCGCCAGCAGCTTTGGGGGCAACGAGCAGTACTTC
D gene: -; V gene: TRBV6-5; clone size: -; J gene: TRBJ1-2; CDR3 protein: CASGPQGLGYYGYTF; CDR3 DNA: TGTGCCAGCGGACCACAGGGTTTAGGGTACTATGGCTACACCTTC
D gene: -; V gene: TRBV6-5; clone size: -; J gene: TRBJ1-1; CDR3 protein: CASTRAFRGVAFF; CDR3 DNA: TGTGCCAGCACCCGAGCCTTTCGGGGAGTGGCTTTCTTT
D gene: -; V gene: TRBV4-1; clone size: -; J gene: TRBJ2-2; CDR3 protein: CASRRDSYTGELFF; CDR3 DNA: TGCGCCAGCAGGCGCGACAGTTACACCGGGGAGCTGTTTTTT
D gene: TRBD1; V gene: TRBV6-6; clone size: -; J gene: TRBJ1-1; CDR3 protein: CASSYSGTGVREAFF; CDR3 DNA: TGTGCCAGCAGTTACTCGGGGACAGGCGTCCGAGAAGCTTTCTTT
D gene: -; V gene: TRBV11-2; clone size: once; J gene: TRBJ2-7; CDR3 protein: CASSLVEYEQYF; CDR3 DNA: TGTGCCAGCAGCTTAGTAGAATACGAGCAGTACTTC
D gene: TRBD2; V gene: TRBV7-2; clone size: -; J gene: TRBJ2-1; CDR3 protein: CASSLTSGGTLFYEQFF; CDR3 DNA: TGTGCCAGCAGCTTAACGAGCGGGGGGACCCTTTTCTATGAGCAGTTCTTC
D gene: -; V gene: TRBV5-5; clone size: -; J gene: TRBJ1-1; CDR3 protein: CASSLGALLNTEAFF; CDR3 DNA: TGTGCCAGCAGCTTGGGGGCGCTCCTGAACACTGAAGCTTTCTTT
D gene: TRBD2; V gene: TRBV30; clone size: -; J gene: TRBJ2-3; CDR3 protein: CAWKVVRGARTDTQYF; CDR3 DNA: TGTGCCTGGAAAGTCGTGCGGGGGGCCCGCACAGATACGCAGTATTTT
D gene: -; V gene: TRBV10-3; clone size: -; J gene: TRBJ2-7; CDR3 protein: CAISERGTGTHEQYF; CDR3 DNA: TGTGCCATCAGTGAGCGGGGCACCGGGACTCACGAGCAGTACTTC
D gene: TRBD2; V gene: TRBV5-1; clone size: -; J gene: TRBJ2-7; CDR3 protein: CASSSASGPRVYEQYF; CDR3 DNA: TGCGCCAGCAGCTCGGCTAGCGGGCCAAGGGTCTACGAGCAGTACTTC
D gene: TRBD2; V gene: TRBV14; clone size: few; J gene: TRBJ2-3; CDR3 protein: CASSQMGGNTDTQYF; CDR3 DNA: TGTGCCAGCAGCCAAATGGGGGGGAACACAGATACGCAGTATTTT
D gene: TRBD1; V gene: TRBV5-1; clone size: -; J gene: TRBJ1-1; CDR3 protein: CASSVGQGNTEAFF; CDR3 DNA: TGCGCCAGCAGCGTGGGACAGGGGAACACTGAAGCTTTCTTT
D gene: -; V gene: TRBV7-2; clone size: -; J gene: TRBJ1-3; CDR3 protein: CASSLGRSGNTIYF; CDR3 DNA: TGTGCCAGCAGCTTAGGTCGCTCTGGAAACACCATATATTTT
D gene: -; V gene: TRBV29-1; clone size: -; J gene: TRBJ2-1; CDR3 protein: CSVEGGRSYNEQFF; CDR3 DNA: TGCAGCGTTGAAGGGGGGCGGTCGTACAATGAGCAGTTCTTC
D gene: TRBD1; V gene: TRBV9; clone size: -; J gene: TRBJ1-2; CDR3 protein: CASSVGQGAYGYTF; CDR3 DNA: TGTGCCAGCAGCGTAGGACAGGGGGCATATGGCTACACCTTC
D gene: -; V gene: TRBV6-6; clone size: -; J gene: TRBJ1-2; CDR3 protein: CASSDWQIYGYTF; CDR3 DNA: TGTGCCAGCAGTGACTGGCAGATCTATGGCTACACCTTC
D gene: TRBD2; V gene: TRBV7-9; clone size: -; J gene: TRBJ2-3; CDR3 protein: CASSLGAGGRTDTQYF; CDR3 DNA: TGTGCCAGCAGCTTAGGGGCGGGAGGGCGCACAGATACGCAGTATTTT
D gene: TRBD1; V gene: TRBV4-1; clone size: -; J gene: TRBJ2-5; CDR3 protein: CASSRTGQGGWETQYF; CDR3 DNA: TGCGCCAGCAGCCGAACAGGACAGGGTGGTTGGGAGACCCAGTACTTC
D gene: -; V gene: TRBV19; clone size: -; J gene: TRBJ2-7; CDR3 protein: CASSIGSGNYEQYF; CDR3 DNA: TGTGCCAGTAGTATAGGGTCAGGGAACTACGAGCAGTACTTC
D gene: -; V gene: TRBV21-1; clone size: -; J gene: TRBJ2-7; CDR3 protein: CASGKHGTILLCAYEQYF; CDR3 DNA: TGTGCCAGCGGTAAACACGGGACTATCCTACTTTGTGCCTACGAGCAGTACTTC
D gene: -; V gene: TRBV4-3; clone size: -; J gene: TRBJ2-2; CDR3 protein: CASSQDRATGELFF; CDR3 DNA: TGCGCCAGCAGCCAAGATCGAGCTACCGGGGAGCTGTTTTTT
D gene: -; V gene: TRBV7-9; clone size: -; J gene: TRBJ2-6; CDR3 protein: CASSLVSGANVLTF; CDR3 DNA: TGTGCCAGCAGCTTAGTATCTGGGGCCAACGTCCTGACTTTC
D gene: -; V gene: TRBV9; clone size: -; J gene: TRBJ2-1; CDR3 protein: CASSLTSSYNEQFF; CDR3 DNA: TGTGCCAGCAGCCTCACCAGCTCCTACAATGAGCAGTTCTTC
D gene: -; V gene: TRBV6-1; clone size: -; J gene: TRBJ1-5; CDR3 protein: CASATVGVSNQPQHF; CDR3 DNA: TGTGCCAGTGCTACGGTGGGAGTTAGCAATCAGCCCCAGCATTTT
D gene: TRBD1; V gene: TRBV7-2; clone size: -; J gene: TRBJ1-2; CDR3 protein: CASSVSGTGTYGYTF; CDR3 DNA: TGTGCCAGCAGCGTATCCGGGACAGGCACCTATGGCTACACCTTC
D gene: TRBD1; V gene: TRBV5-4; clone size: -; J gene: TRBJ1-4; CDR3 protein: CASSFTGGREKLFF; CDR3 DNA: TGTGCCAGCAGCTTTACAGGGGGCCGCGAAAAACTGTTTTTT
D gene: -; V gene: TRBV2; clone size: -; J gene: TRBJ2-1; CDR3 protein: CASNRDGSYNEQFF; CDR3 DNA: TGTGCCAGCAACCGGGATGGCTCCTACAATGAGCAGTTCTTC
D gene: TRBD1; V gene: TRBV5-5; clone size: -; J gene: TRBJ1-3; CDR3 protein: CASSFSGQGARWGNTIYF; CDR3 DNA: TGTGCCAGCAGCTTTTCGGGACAGGGGGCTCGGTGGGGAAACACCATATATTTT
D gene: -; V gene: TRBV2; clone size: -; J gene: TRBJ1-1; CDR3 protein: CASSRHREAFF; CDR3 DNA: TGTGCCAGCAGTCGACATCGTGAAGCTTTCTTT
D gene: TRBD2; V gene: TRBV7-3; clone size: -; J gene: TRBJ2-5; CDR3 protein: CASSLGTSGGRETQYF; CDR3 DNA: TGTGCCAGCAGCTTAGGGACTAGCGGGGGTCGGGAGACCCAGTACTTC
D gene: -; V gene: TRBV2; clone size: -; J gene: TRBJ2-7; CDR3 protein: CASSEGAPFGEQYF; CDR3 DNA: TGTGCCAGCAGTGAAGGGGCACCGTTTGGAGAGCAGTACTTC
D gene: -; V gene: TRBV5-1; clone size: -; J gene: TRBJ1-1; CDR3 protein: CASSHSSTGDTMNTEAFF; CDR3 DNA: TGCGCCAGCAGCCACTCCTCGACAGGCGACACGATGAACACTGAAGCTTTCTTT
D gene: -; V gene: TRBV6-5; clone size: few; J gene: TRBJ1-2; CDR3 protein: CASSAALRSNYGYTF; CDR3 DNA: TGTGCCAGCAGCGCGGCTTTACGGTCTAACTATGGCTACACCTTC
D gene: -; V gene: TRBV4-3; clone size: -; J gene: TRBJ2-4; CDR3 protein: CASSPTDSYDIQYF; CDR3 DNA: TGCGCCAGCAGCCCCACGGATAGCTACGACATTCAGTACTTC
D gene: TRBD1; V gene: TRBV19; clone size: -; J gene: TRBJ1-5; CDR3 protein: CASSIGRIRGRGNQPQHF; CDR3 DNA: TGTGCCAGTAGTATAGGTAGAATCAGGGGGCGCGGCAATCAGCCCCAGCATTTT
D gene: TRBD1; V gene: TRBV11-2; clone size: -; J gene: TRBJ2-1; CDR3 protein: CASSSEGQDYNEQFF; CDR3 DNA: TGTGCCAGCAGTTCGGAGGGACAGGACTACAATGAGCAGTTCTTC
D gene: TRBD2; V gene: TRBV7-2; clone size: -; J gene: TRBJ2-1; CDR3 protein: CASSPTGTRYNEQFF; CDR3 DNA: TGTGCCAGCAGCCCAACCGGGACTAGGTACAATGAGCAGTTCTTC
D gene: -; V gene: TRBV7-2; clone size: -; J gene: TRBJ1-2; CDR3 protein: CASSSIGGGSYGYTF; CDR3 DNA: TGTGCCAGCAGCTCCATAGGCGGGGGCTCTTATGGCTACACCTTC
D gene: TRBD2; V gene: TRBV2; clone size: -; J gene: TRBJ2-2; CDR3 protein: CASGRGTSGGSGELFF; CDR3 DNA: TGTGCCAGCGGAAGGGGGACTAGCGGAGGGTCCGGGGAGCTGTTTTTT
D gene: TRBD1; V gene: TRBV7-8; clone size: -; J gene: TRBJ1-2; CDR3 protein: CASSLRTGGVLTF; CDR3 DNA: TGTGCCAGCAGCTTGCGGACAGGGGGGGTCCTGACCTTC
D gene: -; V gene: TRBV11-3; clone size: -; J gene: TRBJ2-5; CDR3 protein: CASSLQGPQETQYF; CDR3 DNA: TGTGCCAGCAGCTTACAGGGGCCCCAAGAGACCCAGTACTTC
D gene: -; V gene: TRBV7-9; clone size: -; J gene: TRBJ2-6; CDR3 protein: CASSFGAPLSGANVLTF; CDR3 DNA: TGTGCCAGCAGCTTTGGAGCCCCCCTCTCTGGGGCCAACGTCCTGACTTTC
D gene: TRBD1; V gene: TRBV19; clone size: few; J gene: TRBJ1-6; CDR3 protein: CASSTTGGSPLHF; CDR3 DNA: TGTGCCAGTAGTACGACAGGGGGGTCACCCCTCCACTTT
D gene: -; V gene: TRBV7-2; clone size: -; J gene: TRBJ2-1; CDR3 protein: CASSLGSNEQFF; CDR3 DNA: TGTGCCAGCAGCTTAGGGAGCAATGAGCAGTTCTTC
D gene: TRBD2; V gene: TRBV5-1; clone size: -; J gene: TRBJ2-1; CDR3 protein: CASSLGLAGLYHEQFF; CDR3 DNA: TGCGCCAGCAGCTTGGGGCTAGCGGGACTCTACCATGAGCAGTTCTTC
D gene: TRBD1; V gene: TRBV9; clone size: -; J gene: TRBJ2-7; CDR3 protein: CASSPGTGDYEQYF; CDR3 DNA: TGTGCCAGCAGCCCGGGGACAGGGGACTACGAGCAGTACTTC
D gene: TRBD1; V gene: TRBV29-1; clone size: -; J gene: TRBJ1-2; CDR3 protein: CSVVDRGLYGYTF; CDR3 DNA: TGCAGCGTTGTGGACAGGGGCCTCTATGGCTACACCTTC
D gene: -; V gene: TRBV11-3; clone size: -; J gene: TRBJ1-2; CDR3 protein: CASSLAGAGGYTF; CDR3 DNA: TGTGCCAGCAGCTTAGCAGGGGCGGGTGGCTACACCTTC
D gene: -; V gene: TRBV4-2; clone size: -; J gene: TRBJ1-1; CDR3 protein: CASSETGPVPLFF; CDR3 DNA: TGTGCCAGCAGCGAAACAGGGCCGGTCCCTCTTTTCTTT
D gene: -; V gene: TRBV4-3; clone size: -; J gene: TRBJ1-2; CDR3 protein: CASSQVIQEYGYTF; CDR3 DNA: TGCGCCAGCAGCCAAGTGATCCAGGAATATGGCTACACCTTC
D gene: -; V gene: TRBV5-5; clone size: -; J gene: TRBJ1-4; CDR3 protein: CASSPDSSNEKLFF; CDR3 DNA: TGTGCCAGCAGCCCGGACAGTAGTAATGAAAAACTGTTTTTT
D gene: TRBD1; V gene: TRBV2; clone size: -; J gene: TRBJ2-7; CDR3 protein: CASSEGTGDEQYF; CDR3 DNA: TGTGCCAGCAGTGAAGGGACAGGGGACGAGCAGTACTTC